This T cell receptor beta chain was found in a study of T-cell reconstitution after alpha-beta-depleted transplantation in children. This CDR3 has 14 amino acids. V was shortened by 0 bases and J by 1 base, with 6 bases between the two germline ends. CDR1 and CDR2 (germline): MNHNS, SASEGT. This clonotype has only a few counts. The TCRbeta library incorporated unique molecular identifiers. TCRdb ran MiXCR on the PCR reads and lists one entry per CDR3 protein. The sample includes around 500,000 distinct CDR3 sequences, around an eighth of them seen just once. Here the sequenced sample was PBMCs from the stem cell graft donor, taken from the stem cell graft. The chain is built from TRBV6-1 and TRBJ1-1, with a weak D call TRBD1 (5 bases). The origin of this receptor is a human donor who donated a stem cell graft to a child with combined immunodeficiency. Here the CDR3 DNA reads TGTGCCAGCAGTGAAGCCGGGACGAACACTGAAGCTTTCTTT. As protein: CASSEAGTNTEAFF.